Listed below are T cell receptor beta chains from one sample, sequenced in a study of T-cell reconstitution after alpha-beta-depleted transplantation in children. Using its own MiXCR run on the PCR reads, TCRdb lists one record per CDR3 protein. The sample records about 500,000 distinct CDR3 sequences, about 30% being singletons. The sample was PBMCs from the stem cell graft donor, taken from the stem cell graft. The origin of the receptors is a human donor who donated a stem cell graft to a child with aplastic anemia. Both conserved end residues are part of each CDR3. The D gene is left open where the match is weak. Size is stated for part of the rows, as once, few or many counts, or as a class when the clone is expanded.

clone_size j_call d_call v_call cdr3_nt cdr3_aa
NA TRBJ2-1 TRBD2 TRBV4-1 TGCGCCAGCAGCCAAGATGGGAGTGGGACTAGCCTCCACAATGAGCAGTTCTTC CASSQDGSGTSLHNEQFF
NA TRBJ2-3 TRBD2 TRBV7-9 TGTGCCAGCAGCTTACAAGCGGGGGGCACAGATACGCAGTATTTT CASSLQAGGTDTQYF
NA TRBJ2-5 NA TRBV28 TGTGCCAGCAGTGAAACTCAGGGACTCCAAGAGACCCAGTACTTC CASSETQGLQETQYF
few TRBJ2-3 NA TRBV7-8 TGTGCCAGCACCATTCCCTGGGAGGGGGTGATGGATACGCAGTATTTT CASTIPWEGVMDTQYF
NA TRBJ2-1 NA TRBV24-1 TGTGCCACCAGTGTCGGGGTCTACAATGAGCAGTTCTTC CATSVGVYNEQFF
few TRBJ2-1 TRBD2 TRBV5-4 TGTGCCAGCAGCCCGGGACTAGGAGGAAATGAGCAGTTCTTC CASSPGLGGNEQFF
NA TRBJ1-2 NA TRBV5-1 TGCGCCAGCAGCTTGGATGGGGCCCGAGCGGATGGCTACACCTTC CASSLDGARADGYTF
NA TRBJ1-3 NA TRBV3-1 TGTGCCAGCAGCCAAGAGGACCTTGGAAACACCATATATTTT CASSQEDLGNTIYF
NA TRBJ2-5 TRBD2 TRBV4-3 TGCGCCAGCAGCCAGGAACTAGCGGGAGGACGGGGAGAGACCCAGTACTTC CASSQELAGGRGETQYF
NA TRBJ1-5 NA TRBV27 TGTGCCAGCAGTAATCTGGGCAGCAATCAGCCCCAGCATTTT CASSNLGSNQPQHF
NA TRBJ2-1 TRBD2 TRBV30 TGTGCCTGGAGTGTCTGGCTAGCGGGACTCTCGGCCTACAATGAGCAGTTCTTC CAWSVWLAGLSAYNEQFF
NA TRBJ1-2 NA TRBV29-1 TGCAGCGTTGATCAGGGGCACTATGGCTACACCTTC CSVDQGHYGYTF